This T cell receptor beta chain was captured by sequencing in a study of regulatory T cells in long-lasting Graves disease. Study-wide results and limits: TCR diversity in persistent Graves' patients was below that of newly diagnosed ones.

The CDR3 contains 11 residues. CDR1 and CDR2 from the germline V gene are GTSNPN and SVGIG (reference sequence). Time point given: persistent/refractory GD, antithyroid drugs over 5 years with positive TRAb. RNA isolated from PBMCs was used to make the TCR library. iRepertoire HTBI primers and Arm-PCR of CDR3 regions built TCR beta libraries. A single record per CDR3 protein comes from TCRdb applying MiXCR to the multiplex PCR reads. The repertoire holds hundreds of thousands of distinct CDR3 sequences, with about 20% as singletons. Concerning this clonotype itself: Its antigen is unknown. The junction departs from germline at one end; a sequencing error may be responsible.

The chain combines TRBV30 with TRBJ2-1; D gene ambiguous. The TCR was taken from a female donor with Graves disease. The sequencing here drew on peripheral blood mononuclear cells (PBMCs), taken when the disease was refractory, from a patient treated with antithyroid drugs. The CDR3 DNA is TGTGCCTGGAGTGTATTAGGTCTATCGTCCTTC. It specifies CAWSVLGLSSF.